Shown below are 10 T cell receptor beta chains from a single sample sequenced in a study of T cells after yellow fever vaccination. One entry per CDR3 protein results from TCRdb running MiXCR on the 5' RACE reads. The data show hundreds of thousands of distinct CDR3 sequences, roughly 13% seen once. The starting material was PBMCs, obtained on the day of the yellow fever booster vaccination. The receptors derive from a man aged 30-40 years who received the YFV17D yellow fever vaccine.

In its sample, this clonotype was seen a few times. This chain uses TRBV5-1 with TRBJ2-3, with D perhaps being TRBD1 or TRBD2 (5 bases each). CDR3 length equals 13 residues. The V gene lost 6 bases and the J gene lost 5 bases, with 13 bases spanning the gap. CDR1 and CDR2 (germline): SGHRS, YFSETQ. The CDR3 reads CASMRAGLDTQYF. The CDR3 DNA sequence: TGCGCCAGCATGAGGGCAGGGTTAGATACGCAGTATTTT.

The chain employs TRBV7-9 and TRBJ2-3; D gene uncertain. V shed 7 bases and J shed 5 bases, with 7 bases lying between them. CDR3 size: 11 residues. Per the germline V gene, CDR1 is SEHNR and CDR2 is FQNEAQ (reference sequence). The CDR3 DNA sequence: TGTGCCAGCACCTCGCGAGATACGCAGTATTTT. The encoded protein is CASTSRDTQYF.

This clonotype was observed a handful of times. The J gene is TRBJ2-3, the V gene TRBV5-1; D unclear. The CDR3 totals 16 residues. CDR1 is SGHRS and CDR2 is YFSETQ in the germline V gene. Trimming removed 3 bases from V and 6 bases from J, with 20 bases in between. The CDR3 spells CASSYLAREDSDTQYF. CDR3 DNA sequence: TGCGCCAGCAGCTACCTCGCCAGAGAAGATTCTGATACGCAGTATTTT.

This clonotype occurred a few times. This chain connects TRBV6-1 to TRBJ1-3; a possible D gene is TRBD1 (6 bases). The CDR3 is made up of 15 amino acids. Trimming cost V 6 bases and J 0 bases, with 12 bases left between them. Germline loops: CDR1 MNHNS, CDR2 SASEGT. In DNA form, the CDR3 reads TGTGCCAGCAGGGTAACACAGGGCTCTGGAAACACCATATATTTT. Its protein is CASRVTQGSGNTIYF.

This clonotype has at least ten counts. For the CDR3, the DNA is TGCGCCAGCAGCCTGGGTGCCATTTATTCACCCCTCCACTTT. Residues: CASSLGAIYSPLHF. The chain uses TRBV5-1 and TRBJ1-6; D gene uncertain. CDR3 size: 14 residues. Germline V lookup: CDR1 SGHRS, CDR2 YFSETQ. Trimming removed 4 bases from V and 8 bases from J, with 13 bases in between.

The V call is TRBV5-5, the J call TRBJ2-3; possibly TRBD2 for D (5 bases). The germline V and J ends were trimmed by 0 bases and 5 bases, with 7 bases remaining between them. The germline CDR1 and CDR2 sequences are SGHKS and YYEKEE (reference sequence). CDR3 length: 13 residues. CDR3 amino acids: CASSLGGQDTQYF. CDR3 bases: TGTGCCAGCAGCTTGGGAGGGCAAGATACGCAGTATTTT.

This clonotype was seen a handful of times. V is TRBV5-1 and J is TRBJ2-1; D may be TRBD1 (5 bases). The CDR3 has 14 amino acids. Germline CDR1 and CDR2: SGHRS and YFSETQ. V was cut by 5 bases and J by 6 bases, with 15 bases left in between. CDR3 region: CASRSSPTVNEQFF. In nucleotides, the CDR3 is TGCGCCAGCAGATCCTCCCCGACAGTCAATGAGCAGTTCTTC.

The chain couples TRBV4-3 to TRBJ2-7; 7 bases are a match to TRBD1. Germline loops: CDR1 LGHNA, CDR2 YSLEER. Unmatched junction bases numbered 9, after V lost 4 bases and J lost 0 bases. This CDR3 contains 16 residues. CDR3 nucleotide sequence: TGCGCCAGCAGCCCCTCGCCGGGACAGACCTCCTACGAGCAGTACTTC. The encoded protein is CASSPSPGQTSYEQYF.

This clonotype was observed a few times. The chain employs TRBV6-2 or TRBV6-3 and TRBJ2-2; tentatively, D is TRBD2 (5 bases). The V gene's germline CDR1 is MNHEY and CDR2 SVGEGT. Trimming stripped 6 bases from V and 5 bases from J, with 13 bases between. There are 14 residues in the CDR3. The CDR3 reads CASSLTRATGELFF. The DNA for the CDR3 is TGTGCCAGCAGCCTCACGCGGGCTACCGGGGAGCTGTTTTTT.

This clonotype has ten or more counts. This chain links TRBV3-1 with TRBJ2-7; 11 positions agree with TRBD2. V shed 3 bases, J shed 4 bases, and the junction held 2 bases outside the gene matches. The CDR3 loop spans 14 amino acids. Germline CDR1 LGHDT, CDR2 YNNKEL (reference sequence). The CDR3 loop reads CASSQGTSGYEQYF. Written as DNA, the CDR3 is TGTGCCAGCAGCCAGGGGACTAGCGGATACGAGCAGTACTTC.